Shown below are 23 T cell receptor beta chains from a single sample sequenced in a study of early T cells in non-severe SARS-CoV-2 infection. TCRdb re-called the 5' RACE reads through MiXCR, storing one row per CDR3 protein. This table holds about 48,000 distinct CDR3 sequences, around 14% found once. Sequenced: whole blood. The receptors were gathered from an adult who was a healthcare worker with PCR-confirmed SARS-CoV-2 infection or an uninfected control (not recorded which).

As DNA, the CDR3 is TGTGCCAGCAGCTTAGCCTCTGGCGGGAGGGCCAGCGGGGAGCTGTTTTTT. The encoded protein is CASSLASGGRASGELFF. This sequence joins TRBV7-2 and TRBJ2-2; TRBD2 matches at 9 bases. CDR3 length: 17 amino acids. With V trimmed by 0 bases and J by 7 bases, 9 bases remained unmatched. Germline V gene sequence: CDR1 SGHTA, CDR2 FQGNSA.

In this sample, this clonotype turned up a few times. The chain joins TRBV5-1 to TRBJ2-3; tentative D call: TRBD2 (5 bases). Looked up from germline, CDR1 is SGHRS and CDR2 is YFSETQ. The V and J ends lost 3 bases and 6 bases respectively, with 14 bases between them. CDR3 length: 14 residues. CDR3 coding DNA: TGCGCCAGCAGCTCGGGCCCCGAGGGCGATACGCAGTATTTT. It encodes CASSSGPEGDTQYF. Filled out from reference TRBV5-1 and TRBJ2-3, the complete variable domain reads KAGVTQTPRYLIKTRGQQVTLSCSPISGHRSVSWYQQTPGQGLQFLFEYFSETQRNKGNFPGRFSGRQFSNSRSEMNVSTLELGDSALYLCASSSGPEGDTQYFGPGTRLTVL.

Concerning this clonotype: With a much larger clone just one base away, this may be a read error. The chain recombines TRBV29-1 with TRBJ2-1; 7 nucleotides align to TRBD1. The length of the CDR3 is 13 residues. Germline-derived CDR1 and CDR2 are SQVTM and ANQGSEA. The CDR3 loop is CSARDSFTYEEFF. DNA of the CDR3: TGCAGCGCCAGGGACAGCTTTACGTATGAGGAGTTCTTC.

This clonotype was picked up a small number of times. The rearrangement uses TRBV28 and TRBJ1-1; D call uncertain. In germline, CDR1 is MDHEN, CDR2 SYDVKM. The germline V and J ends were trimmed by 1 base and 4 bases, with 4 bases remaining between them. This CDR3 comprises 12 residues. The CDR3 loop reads CASSLSATEAFF. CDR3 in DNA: TGTGCCAGCAGTTTATCCGCCACTGAAGCTTTCTTT.

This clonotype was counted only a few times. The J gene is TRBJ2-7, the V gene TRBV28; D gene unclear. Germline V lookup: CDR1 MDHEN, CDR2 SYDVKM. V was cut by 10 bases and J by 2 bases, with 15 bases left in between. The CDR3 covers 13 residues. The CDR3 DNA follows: TGTGCCATCTGCCCCGGGCCTACCTACGAGCAGTACTTC. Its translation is CAICPGPTYEQYF.

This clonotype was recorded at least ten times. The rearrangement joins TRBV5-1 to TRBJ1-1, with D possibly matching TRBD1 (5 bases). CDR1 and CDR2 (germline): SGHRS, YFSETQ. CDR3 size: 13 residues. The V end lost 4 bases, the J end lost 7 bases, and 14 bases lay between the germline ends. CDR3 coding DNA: TGCGCCAGCAGCCCCAAGACAGCCGGTGAAGCTTTCTTT. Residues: CASSPKTAGEAFF.

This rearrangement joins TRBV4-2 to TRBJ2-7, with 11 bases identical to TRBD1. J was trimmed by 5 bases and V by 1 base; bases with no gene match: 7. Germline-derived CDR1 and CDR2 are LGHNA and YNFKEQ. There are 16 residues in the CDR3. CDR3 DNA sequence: TGTGCCAGCAGCCAAGGGGAGGGGACAGGGGGAAACGAGCAGTACTTC. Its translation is CASSQGEGTGGNEQYF.

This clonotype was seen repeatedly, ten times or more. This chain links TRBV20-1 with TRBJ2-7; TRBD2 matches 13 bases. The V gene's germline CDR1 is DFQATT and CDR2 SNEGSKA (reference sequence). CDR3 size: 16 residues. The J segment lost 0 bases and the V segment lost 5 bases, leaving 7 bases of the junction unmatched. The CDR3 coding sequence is TGCAGTGCTCCCACTAGCGGGAGGGGAGGCTCCTACGAGCAGTACTTC. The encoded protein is CSAPTSGRGGSYEQYF.

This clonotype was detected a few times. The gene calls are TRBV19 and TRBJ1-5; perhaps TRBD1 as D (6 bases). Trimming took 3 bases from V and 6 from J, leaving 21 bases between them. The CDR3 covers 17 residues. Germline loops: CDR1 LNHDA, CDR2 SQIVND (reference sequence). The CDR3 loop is CASSILYRWGAGQPQHF. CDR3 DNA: TGTGCCAGTAGTATCTTGTACCGTTGGGGGGCAGGTCAGCCCCAGCATTTT.

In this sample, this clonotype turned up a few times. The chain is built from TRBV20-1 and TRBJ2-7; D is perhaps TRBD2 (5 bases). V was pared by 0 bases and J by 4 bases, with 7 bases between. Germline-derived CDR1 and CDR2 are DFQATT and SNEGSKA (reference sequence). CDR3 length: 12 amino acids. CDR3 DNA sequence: TGCAGTGCTAGAGAAAGCGGTTACGAGCAGTACTTC. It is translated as CSARESGYEQYF.

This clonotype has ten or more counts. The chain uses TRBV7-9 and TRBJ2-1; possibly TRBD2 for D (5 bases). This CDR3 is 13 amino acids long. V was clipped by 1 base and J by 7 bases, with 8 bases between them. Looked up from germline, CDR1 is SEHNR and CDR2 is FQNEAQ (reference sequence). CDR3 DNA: TGTGCCAGCAGCTTAGGAGGGTTGAATGAGCAGTTCTTC. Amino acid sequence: CASSLGGLNEQFF. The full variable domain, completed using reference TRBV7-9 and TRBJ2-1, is DTGVSQNPRHKITKRGQNVTFRCDPISEHNRLYWYRQTLGQGPEFLTYFQNEAQLEKSRLLSDRFSAERPKGSFSTLEIQRTEQGDSAMYLCASSLGGLNEQFFGPGTRLTVL.

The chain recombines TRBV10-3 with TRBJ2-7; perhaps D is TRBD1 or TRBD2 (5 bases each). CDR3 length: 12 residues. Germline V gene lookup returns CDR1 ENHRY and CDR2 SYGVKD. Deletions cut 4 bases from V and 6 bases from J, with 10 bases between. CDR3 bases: TGTGCCATCAGTGTAGGGGACGGCGAGCAGTACTTC. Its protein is CAISVGDGEQYF.

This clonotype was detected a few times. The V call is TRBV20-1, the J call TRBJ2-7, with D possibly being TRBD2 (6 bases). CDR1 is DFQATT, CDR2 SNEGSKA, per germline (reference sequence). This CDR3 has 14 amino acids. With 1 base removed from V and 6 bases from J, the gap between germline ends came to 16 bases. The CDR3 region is CSARGAGPSSEQYF. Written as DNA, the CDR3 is TGCAGTGCTAGAGGGGCGGGACCGTCATCCGAGCAGTACTTC.

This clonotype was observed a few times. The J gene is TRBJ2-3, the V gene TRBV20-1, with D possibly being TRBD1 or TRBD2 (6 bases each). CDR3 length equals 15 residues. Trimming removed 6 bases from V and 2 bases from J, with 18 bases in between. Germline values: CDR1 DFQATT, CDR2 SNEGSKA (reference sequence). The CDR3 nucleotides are TGCAGTGCCCGGGACTCCAGGGGTCCCACAGATACGCAGTATTTT. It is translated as CSARDSRGPTDTQYF.

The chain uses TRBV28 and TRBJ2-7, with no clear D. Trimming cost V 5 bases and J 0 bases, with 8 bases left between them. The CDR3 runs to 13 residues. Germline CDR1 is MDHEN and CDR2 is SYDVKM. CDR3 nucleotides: TGTGCCAGCAGTATGACTGTCTCCTACGAGCAGTACTTC. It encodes CASSMTVSYEQYF.

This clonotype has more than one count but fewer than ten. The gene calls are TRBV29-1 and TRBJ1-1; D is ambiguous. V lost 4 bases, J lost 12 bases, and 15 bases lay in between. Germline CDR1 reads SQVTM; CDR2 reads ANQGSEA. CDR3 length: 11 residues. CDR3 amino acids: CSVAPGWRTFF. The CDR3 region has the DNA TGCAGCGTTGCGCCAGGCTGGAGGACTTTCTTT.

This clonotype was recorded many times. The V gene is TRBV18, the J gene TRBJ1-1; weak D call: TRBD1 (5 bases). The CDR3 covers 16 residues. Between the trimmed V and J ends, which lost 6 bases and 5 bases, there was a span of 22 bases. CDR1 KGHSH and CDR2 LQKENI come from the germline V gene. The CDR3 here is CASSQQSFQQGTEAFF. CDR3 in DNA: TGTGCCAGCTCCCAACAGTCGTTCCAGCAGGGAACTGAAGCTTTCTTT.

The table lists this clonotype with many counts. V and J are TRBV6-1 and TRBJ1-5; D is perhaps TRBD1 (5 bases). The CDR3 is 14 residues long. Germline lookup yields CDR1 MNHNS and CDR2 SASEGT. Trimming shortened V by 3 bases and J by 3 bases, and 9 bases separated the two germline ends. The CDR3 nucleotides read TGTGCCAGCAGTGAGGGACGGGACAATCAGCCCCAGCATTTT. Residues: CASSEGRDNQPQHF.

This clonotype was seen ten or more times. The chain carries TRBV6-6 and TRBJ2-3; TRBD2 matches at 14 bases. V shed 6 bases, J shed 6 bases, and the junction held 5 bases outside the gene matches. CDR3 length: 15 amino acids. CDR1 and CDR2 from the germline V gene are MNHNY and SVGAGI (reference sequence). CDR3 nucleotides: TGTGCCAGCAGCCCAGGACTAGCGGGGGGCGATACGCAGTATTTT. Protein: CASSPGLAGGDTQYF.

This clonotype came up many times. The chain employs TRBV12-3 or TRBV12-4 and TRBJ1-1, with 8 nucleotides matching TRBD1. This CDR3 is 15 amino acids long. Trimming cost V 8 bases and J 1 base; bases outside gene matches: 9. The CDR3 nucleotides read TGTGCCAGCGGAGAAGGACAGGGATGGAACACTGAAGCTTTCTTT. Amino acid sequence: CASGEGQGWNTEAFF.

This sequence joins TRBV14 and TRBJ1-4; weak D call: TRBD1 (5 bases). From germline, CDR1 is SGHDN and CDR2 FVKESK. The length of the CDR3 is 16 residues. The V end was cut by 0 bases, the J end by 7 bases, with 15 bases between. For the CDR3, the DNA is TGTGCCAGCAGCCAAGATTTTCGGGGGAAGAGTGAAAAACTGTTTTTT. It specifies CASSQDFRGKSEKLFF. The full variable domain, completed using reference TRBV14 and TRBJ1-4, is EAGVTQFPSHSVIEKGQTVTLRCDPISGHDNLYWYRRVMGKEIKFLLHFVKESKQDESGMPNNRFLAERTGGTYSTLKVQPAELEDSGVYFCASSQDFRGKSEKLFFGSGTQLSVL.

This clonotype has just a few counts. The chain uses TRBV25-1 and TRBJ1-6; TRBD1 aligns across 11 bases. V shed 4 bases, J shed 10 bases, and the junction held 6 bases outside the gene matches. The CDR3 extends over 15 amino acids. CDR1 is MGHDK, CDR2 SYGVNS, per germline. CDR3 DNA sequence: TGTGCCAGCAGTGTGGGACAGGGGGGATACTCACCCCTCCACTTT. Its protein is CASSVGQGGYSPLHF.

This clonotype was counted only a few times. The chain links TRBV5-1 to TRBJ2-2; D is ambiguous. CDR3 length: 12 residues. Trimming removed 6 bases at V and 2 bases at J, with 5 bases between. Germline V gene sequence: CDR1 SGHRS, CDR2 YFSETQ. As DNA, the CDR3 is TGCGCCAGCAATCGAAACACCGGGGAGCTGTTTTTT. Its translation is CASNRNTGELFF.